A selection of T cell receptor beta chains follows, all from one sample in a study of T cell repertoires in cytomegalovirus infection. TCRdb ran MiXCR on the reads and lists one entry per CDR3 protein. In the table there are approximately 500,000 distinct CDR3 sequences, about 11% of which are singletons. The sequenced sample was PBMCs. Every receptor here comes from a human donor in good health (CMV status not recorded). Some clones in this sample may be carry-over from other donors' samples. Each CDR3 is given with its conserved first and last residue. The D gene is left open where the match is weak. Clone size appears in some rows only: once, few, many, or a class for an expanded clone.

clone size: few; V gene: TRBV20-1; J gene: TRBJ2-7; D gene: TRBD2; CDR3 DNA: TGCAGTGCTAGGGGACTAGCGGGAGTAATCGAGCAGTACTTC; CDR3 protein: CSARGLAGVIEQYF
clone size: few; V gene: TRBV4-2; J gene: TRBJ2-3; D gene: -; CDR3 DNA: TGTGCCAGCAGCCAGGCCTGGTCTAGCGAGTCTAGCACAGATACGCAGTATTTT; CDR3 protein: CASSQAWSSESSTDTQYF
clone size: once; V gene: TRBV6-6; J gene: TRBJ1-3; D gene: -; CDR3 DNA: TGTGCCAGCAGTAGAGGTAGTGGACACACGACTCAAGGCACCATATATTTT; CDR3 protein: CASSRGSGHTTQGTIYF
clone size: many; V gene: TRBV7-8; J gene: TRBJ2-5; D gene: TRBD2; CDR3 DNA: TGTGCCAGCAGCTCAGCGGGACCGGAGACCCAGTACTTC; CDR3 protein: CASSSAGPETQYF
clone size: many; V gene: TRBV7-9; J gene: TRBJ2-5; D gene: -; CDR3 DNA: TGTGCCAGCAGCTTATGGGACGGTGAGACCCAGTACTTC; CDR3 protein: CASSLWDGETQYF
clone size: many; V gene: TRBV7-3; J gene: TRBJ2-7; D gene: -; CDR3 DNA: TGTGCCAGCAGCTTAACGGCTGCCGGGGTCGAGCAGTACTTC; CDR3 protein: CASSLTAAGVEQYF
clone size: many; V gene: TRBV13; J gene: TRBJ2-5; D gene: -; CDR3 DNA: TGTGCCAGCAGCTCAGGGTTGGGGCAAGAGACCCAGTACTTC; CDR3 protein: CASSSGLGQETQYF
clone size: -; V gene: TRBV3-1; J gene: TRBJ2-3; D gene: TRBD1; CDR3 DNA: TGTGCCAGCAGCCGAGACAGGGCTTTCACAGATACGCAGTATTTT; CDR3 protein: CASSRDRAFTDTQYF
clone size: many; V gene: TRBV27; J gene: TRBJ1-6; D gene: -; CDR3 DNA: TGTGCCAGCAGCCCCCCGGGCTCCTATAATTCACCCCTCCACTTT; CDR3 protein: CASSPPGSYNSPLHF
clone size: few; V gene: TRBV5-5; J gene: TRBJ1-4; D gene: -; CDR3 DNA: TGTGCCAGCAGCCGGGGGTCCGGGGGGATGCGAAATGAAAAACTGTTTTTT; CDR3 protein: CASSRGSGGMRNEKLFF
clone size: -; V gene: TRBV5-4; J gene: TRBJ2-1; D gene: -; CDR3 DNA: TGTGCCAGCAGCTCCCCTCCGGGGGCGCTTCGCAATGAGCAGTTCTTC; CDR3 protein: CASSSPPGALRNEQFF
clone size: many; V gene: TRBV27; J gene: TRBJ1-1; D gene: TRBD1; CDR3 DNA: TGTGCCAGCAGTACTACAGGGGGGCGCACTGAAGCTTTCTTT; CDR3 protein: CASSTTGGRTEAFF
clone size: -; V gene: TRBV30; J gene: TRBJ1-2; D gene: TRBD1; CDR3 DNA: TGTGCCTGGAGTGTGAAGGGGGCAGGCTATGGCTACACCTTC; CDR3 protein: CAWSVKGAGYGYTF
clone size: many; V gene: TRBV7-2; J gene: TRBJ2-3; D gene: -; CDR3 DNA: TGTGCCAGCAAGGGACTGGCTAGCACAGATACGCAGTATTTT; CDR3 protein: CASKGLASTDTQYF
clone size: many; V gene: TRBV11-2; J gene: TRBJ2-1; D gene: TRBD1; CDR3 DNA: TGTGCCAGCAGCTTAGTGGGGACAGTCAACAATGAGCAGTTCTTC; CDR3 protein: CASSLVGTVNNEQFF
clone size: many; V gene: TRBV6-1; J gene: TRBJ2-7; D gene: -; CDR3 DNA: TGTGCCAGCAGTGAATATGGGGGGACGTCCTACGAGCAGTACTTC; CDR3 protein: CASSEYGGTSYEQYF
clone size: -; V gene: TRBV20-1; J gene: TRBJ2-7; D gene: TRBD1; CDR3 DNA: TGCAGTCCTGCCGGACAGGCTTCCTACGAGCAGTACTTC; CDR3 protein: CSPAGQASYEQYF
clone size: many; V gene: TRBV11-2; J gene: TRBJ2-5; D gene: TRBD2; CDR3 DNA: TGTGCCAGCAGCTCCCGGGGTAGCGGGAGTGAGACCCAGTACTTC; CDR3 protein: CASSSRGSGSETQYF
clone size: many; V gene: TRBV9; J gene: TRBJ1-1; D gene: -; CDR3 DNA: TGTGCCAGCAGCGAGCTCCGCGGGGGCACTGAAGCTTTCTTT; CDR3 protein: CASSELRGGTEAFF
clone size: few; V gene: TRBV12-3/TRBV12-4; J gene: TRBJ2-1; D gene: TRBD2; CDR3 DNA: TGTGCCAGCAGTCCCTCGATTAGGCTAGCGGGGTCCAATGAGCAGTTCTTC; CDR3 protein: CASSPSIRLAGSNEQFF
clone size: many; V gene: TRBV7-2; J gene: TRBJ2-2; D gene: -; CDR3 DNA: TGTGCCAGCAGCTTAGCGGGGGGGGGCACGAACACCGGGGAGCTGTTTTTT; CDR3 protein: CASSLAGGGTNTGELFF
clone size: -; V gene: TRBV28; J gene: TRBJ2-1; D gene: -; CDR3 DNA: TGTGCCAGCACCGAGGTGGACCCCTCTTACAATGAGCAGTCCTTC; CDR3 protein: CASTEVDPSYNEQSF
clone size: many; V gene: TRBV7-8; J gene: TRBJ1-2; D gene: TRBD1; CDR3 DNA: TGTGCCAGCAGCTTAGCGGGGACAGCCTATGGCTACACCTTC; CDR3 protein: CASSLAGTAYGYTF
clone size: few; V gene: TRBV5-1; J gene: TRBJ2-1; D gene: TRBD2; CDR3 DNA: TGCGCCAGCGGCCCGCGACTAGCGGGAAATGAGCAGTTCTTC; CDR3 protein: CASGPRLAGNEQFF
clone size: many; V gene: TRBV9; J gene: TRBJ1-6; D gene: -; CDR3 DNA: TGTGCCAGCAGCTCCCGATGGGGTAATTCACCCCTCCACTTT; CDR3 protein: CASSSRWGNSPLHF
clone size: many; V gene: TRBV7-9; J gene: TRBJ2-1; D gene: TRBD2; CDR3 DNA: TGTGCCAGCAGCTTAGTGGCTAGCGGGAGCCCCTACAATGAGCAGTTCTTC; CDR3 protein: CASSLVASGSPYNEQFF
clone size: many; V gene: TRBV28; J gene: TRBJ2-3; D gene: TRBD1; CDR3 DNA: TGTGCCAGCAGTCTTGGACAGGGGGCGACAGATACGCAGTATTTT; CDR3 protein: CASSLGQGATDTQYF
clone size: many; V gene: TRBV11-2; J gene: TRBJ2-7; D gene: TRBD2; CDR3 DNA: TGTGCCAGCAGCTTAGCTAGCGGGGGCCAAGAGAACTACGAGCAGTACTTC; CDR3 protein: CASSLASGGQENYEQYF
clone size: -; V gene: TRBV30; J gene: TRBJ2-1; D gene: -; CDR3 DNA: TGTGCCTGGAGTGTACAGAAGAATGAGCAGTTCTTC; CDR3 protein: CAWSVQKNEQFF
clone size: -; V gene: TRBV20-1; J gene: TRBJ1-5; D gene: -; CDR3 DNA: TGCAGTGCTAGAGATGTATTGGGGGATCAGCCCCAGCATTTT; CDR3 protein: CSARDVLGDQPQHF
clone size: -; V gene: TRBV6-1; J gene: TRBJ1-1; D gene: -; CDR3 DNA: TGTGCCAGCGGGGTCGGGAACACTGAAGCTTTCTTT; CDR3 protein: CASGVGNTEAFF
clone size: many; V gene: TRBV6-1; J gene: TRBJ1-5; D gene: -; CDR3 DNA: TGTGCCAGCAGTGAAGGGGACGGGGCCTTGAATCAGCCCCAGCATTTT; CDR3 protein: CASSEGDGALNQPQHF
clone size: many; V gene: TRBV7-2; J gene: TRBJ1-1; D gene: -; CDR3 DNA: TGTGCCAGCAGCGCTGGACGGGCGAACACTGAAGCTTTCTTT; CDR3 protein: CASSAGRANTEAFF
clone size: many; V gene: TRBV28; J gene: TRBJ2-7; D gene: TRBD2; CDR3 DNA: TGTGCCAGCAGTTTAATGGCGGGAGCAAACGAGCAGTACTTC; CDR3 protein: CASSLMAGANEQYF
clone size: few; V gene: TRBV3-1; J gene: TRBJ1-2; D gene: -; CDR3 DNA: TGTGCCAGCAGCCATTCCCGGACAGAAATTTATGGCTACACCTTC; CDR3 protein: CASSHSRTEIYGYTF
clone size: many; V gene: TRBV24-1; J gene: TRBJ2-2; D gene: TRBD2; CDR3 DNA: TGTGCCACCAGTGATCCGGGACTAGCGGGAGGGCAAGGTACCGGGGAGCTGTTTTTT; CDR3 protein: CATSDPGLAGGQGTGELFF
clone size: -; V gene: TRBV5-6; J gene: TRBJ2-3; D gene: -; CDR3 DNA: TGTGCCAGCAGCACCCGGGATCACACAGATACGCAGTATTTT; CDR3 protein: CASSTRDHTDTQYF
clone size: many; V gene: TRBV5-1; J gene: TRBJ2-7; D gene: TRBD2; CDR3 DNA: TGCGCCAGCAGCTTGGGGGGCACTAGCGGGGGACCCTACGAGCAGTACTTC; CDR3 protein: CASSLGGTSGGPYEQYF
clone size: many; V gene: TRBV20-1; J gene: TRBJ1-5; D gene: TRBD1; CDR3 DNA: TGCAGTGCTAGGGCCCCAGGGGGAAAGGGCAATCAGCCCCAGCATTTT; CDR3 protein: CSARAPGGKGNQPQHF
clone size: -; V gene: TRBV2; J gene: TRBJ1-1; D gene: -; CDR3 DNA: TGTGCCAGCAGTCTTACAGAGAGTATGAACACTGAAGCTTTCTTT; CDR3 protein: CASSLTESMNTEAFF
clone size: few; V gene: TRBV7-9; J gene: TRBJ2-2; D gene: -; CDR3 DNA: TGTGCCAGCGGTTCCGGGGAGCTGTTTTTT; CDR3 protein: CASGSGELFF
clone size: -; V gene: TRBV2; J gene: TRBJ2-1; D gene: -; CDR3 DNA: TGTGCCAGCAGTGTCCCTCCGGGGGTGCAGTTCTTC; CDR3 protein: CASSVPPGVQFF
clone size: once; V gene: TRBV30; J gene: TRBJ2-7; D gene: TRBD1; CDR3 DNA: TGTGCCTGGAGGGGACAGCCCGACTACGAGCAGTACTTC; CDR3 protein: CAWRGQPDYEQYF
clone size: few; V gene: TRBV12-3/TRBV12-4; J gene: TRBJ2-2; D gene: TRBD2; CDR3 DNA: TGTGCCAGCAGACCGGGACTAGGGGGTATCGGGGAGCTGTTTTTT; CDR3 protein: CASRPGLGGIGELFF
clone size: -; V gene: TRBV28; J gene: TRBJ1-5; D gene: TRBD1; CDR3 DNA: TGTGCCAGCAGTTTATTTGCGGGACAGGGGGATCAGCCCCAGCATTTT; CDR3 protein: CASSLFAGQGDQPQHF
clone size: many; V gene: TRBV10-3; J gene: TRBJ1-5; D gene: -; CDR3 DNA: TGTGCCATCAGTGAGTCGAATCGGGGGGGCAATCAGCCCCAGCATTTT; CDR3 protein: CAISESNRGGNQPQHF
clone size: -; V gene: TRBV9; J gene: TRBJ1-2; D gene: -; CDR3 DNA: TGTGCCAGCAGCGCAGGCCGGGCAGCGGGGCGAGGCTACACCTTC; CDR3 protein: CASSAGRAAGRGYTF
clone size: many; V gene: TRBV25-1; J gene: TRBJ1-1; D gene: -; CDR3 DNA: TGTGCCAGCAGTGAACCGACCCGGGACCCCACTGAAGCTTTCTTT; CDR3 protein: CASSEPTRDPTEAFF
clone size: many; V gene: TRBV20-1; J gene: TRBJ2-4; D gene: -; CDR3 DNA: TGCAGTGAAGAGCGGGTGCTAGCCAAAAACATTCAGTACTTC; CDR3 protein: CSEERVLAKNIQYF